This TCR beta chain originates from a study of Tregs in tolerant kidney transplant recipients. Study results and limitations: The small number of patients limits these findings pending further validation.

Unstimulated regulatory T cells (CD4+CD25+CD127-), CD4+CD25- non-regulatory cells, CD4 and CD8 cells were FACS-sorted from thawed PBMCs. The germline V gene has CDR1 SGHRS and CDR2 YFSETQ. The CDR3 extends over 12 amino acids. V dropped 6 bases and J dropped 8 bases, with 12 bases sitting between them. Turning to this clone: Antigen unknown.

Method: immunoSEQ multiplex PCR; TCRdb's copy keeps in-frame clones and lacks some. The table lists about 64,000 clones, 98% of them singletons. Sequenced material: Tregs from blood, taken before the transplant. The J gene is TRBJ2-1, the V gene TRBV5-1; a possible D gene is TRBD1 (6 bases). This receptor was identified in a human donor who received a combined kidney and bone marrow transplant. The CDR3 sequence is CASKITGYEQFF. The DNA of the CDR3 is TGCGCCAGCAAGATTACAGGGTATGAGCAGTTCTTC.